Given below is one TCR beta chain in context. The antigen is undetermined. Indicated time point: persistent/refractory GD, antithyroid drugs over 5 years with positive TRAb. Extracted RNA from PBMCs served as the source of the TCR library. For TCR beta, libraries came from iRepertoire HTBI primers and Arm-PCR of CDR3 regions. The authors' processing: 62 TRBV and about 15 TRBJ segments were identified across samples. TCRdb fed the multiplex PCR reads into MiXCR, producing one record per CDR3 protein. None of the V and J calls come from the authors' own analysis; TCRdb made them. The profile covers approximately 400,000 distinct CDR3 sequences, with under 25% appearing a single time and more than 20% taken by the ten largest. This sample is drawn from a study of regulatory T cells in long-lasting Graves disease. About the study: Over 5 years on antithyroid drugs plus positive TSH receptor antibodies marked Graves' disease as persistent.

The V end was cut by 7 bases, the J end by 2 bases, with 23 bases between. CDR3 length: 17 amino acids. Germline-derived CDR1 and CDR2 are SQVTM and ANQGSEA. General study points: Only peripheral blood was studied, not thyroid tissue. Persistent cases favored TRBV28, TRBJ1-2 and TRBJ2-5.

The TCR sequence derives from a female donor with Graves disease. Sequenced here: peripheral blood mononuclear cells (PBMCs), sampled when the disease was refractory, from a patient treated with antithyroid drugs. This rearrangement joins TRBV29-1 to TRBJ2-2, with D tentatively TRBD2 (6 bases). The CDR3 nucleotides read TGCAGCGCCCTTGGGGGACGCGGGAAAGGCAACACCGGGGAGCTGTTTTTT. Protein sequence: CSALGGRGKGNTGELFF.